This is a list of T cell receptor beta chains from one sample in a study of T cells in localized non-small cell lung cancer. Generated by immunoSEQ multiplex PCR, the TCRdb table keeps only in-frame clones and is missing some. The repertoire holds over 30,000 clones, with around four fifths as singletons. This sample comprised peripheral blood, obtained before any cancer treatment. These receptors all stem from a male donor older than 55 with stage II squamous cell lung carcinoma. Both conserved end residues are part of each CDR3. The D gene is left open where the match is weak. Expanded clones are given a class, and other clones once, few, many or no size at all.

D gene,V gene,J gene,clone size,CDR3 protein,CDR3 DNA
TRBD2,TRBV30,TRBJ2-3,-,CAWSRGSGRSLPAVTQYF,TGTGCCTGGAGTAGAGGCAGCGGGAGGAGCCTCCCCGCAGTTACGCAGTATTTT
TRBD1,TRBV29-1,TRBJ1-5,once,CSGDRGPGNQPQHF,TGCAGCGGAGACAGGGGGCCTGGCAATCAGCCCCAGCATTTT
TRBD2,TRBV30,TRBJ2-3,-,CASTGTSGTDTQYF,TGTGCCTCTACCGGGACTAGCGGGACTGATACGCAGTATTTT
TRBD1,TRBV25-1,TRBJ1-6,-,CASSEVGQGLSQGSPLHF,TGTGCCAGCAGTGAAGTGGGACAGGGTCTTTCCCAGGGGTCACCCCTCCACTTT
-,TRBV5-1,TRBJ1-3,-,CASSSDGTGNTIYF,TGCGCCAGCAGCTCAGACGGGACAGGAAACACCATATATTTT
-,TRBV30,TRBJ1-2,-,CAWSAMGTINGYTF,TGTGCCTGGAGTGCAATGGGGACAATAAATGGCTACACCTTC
-,TRBV10-3,TRBJ2-6,few,CAISEAGISGANVLTF,TGTGCCATCAGTGAGGCGGGAATCTCTGGGGCCAACGTCCTGACTTTC
-,TRBV5-6,TRBJ2-7,-,CASRPLGDYEQYF,TGTGCCAGCAGACCGCTCGGAGACTACGAGCAGTACTTC
-,TRBV4-1,TRBJ2-5,-,CASSQGVRETQYF,TGCGCCAGCAGCCAGGGAGTAAGGGAGACCCAGTACTTC
TRBD1,TRBV7-2,TRBJ1-5,once,CASSFRTGNNQPQHF,TGTGCCAGCAGCTTTCGGACAGGAAACAATCAGCCCCAGCATTTT
-,TRBV25-1,TRBJ2-7,once,CASISNLGGGTYEQYF,TGTGCCAGCATTTCGAATCTTGGTGGGGGTACGTACGAGCAGTACTTC
-,TRBV18,TRBJ1-2,-,CASSPPSQGRNGYTF,TGTGCCAGCTCACCACCTTCTCAGGGTAGGAATGGCTACACCTTC
-,TRBV5-6,TRBJ1-2,-,CASSPGPYGYTF,TGTGCCAGCAGCCCCGGACCCTATGGCTACACCTTC
TRBD2,TRBV5-1,TRBJ2-1,few,CASNRAGASSYNEQFF,TGCGCCAGCAACAGAGCGGGAGCGAGCTCCTACAATGAGCAGTTCTTC
TRBD2,TRBV7-3,TRBJ2-7,-,CASSLEASGRAAYEQYF,TGTGCCAGCAGCTTAGAGGCTAGCGGGAGGGCTGCCTACGAGCAGTACTTC
TRBD2,TRBV10-3,TRBJ2-1,-,CAISGTSDNEQFF,TGTGCCATCTCCGGGACTAGCGATAATGAGCAGTTCTTC
-,TRBV11-1,TRBJ1-1,-,CASSLVSGLNTEAFF,TGTGCCAGCAGCTTAGTGTCGGGGCTGAACACTGAAGCTTTCTTT
-,TRBV7-9,TRBJ2-1,-,CASSQGRANNEQFF,TGTGCCAGCAGCCAGGGCAGGGCGAACAATGAGCAGTTCTTC
-,TRBV7-3,TRBJ2-1,-,CASSFSGPGNEQFF,TGTGCCAGCAGCTTTAGCGGCCCGGGGAATGAGCAGTTCTTC
-,TRBV5-1,TRBJ1-1,-,CASSSRDAVNTEAFF,TGCGCCAGCAGCTCAAGGGATGCAGTGAACACTGAAGCTTTCTTT
-,TRBV4-1,TRBJ1-4,-,CASSQEGSGSEKLFF,TGCGCCAGCAGCCAGGAGGGGTCAGGAAGCGAAAAACTGTTTTTT
TRBD1,TRBV11-2,TRBJ1-2,-,CASSLDAEGARRYTF,TGTGCCAGCAGCTTAGATGCGGAGGGGGCTCGTCGCTACACCTTC
-,TRBV7-9,TRBJ1-1,few,CASSLVSIEAFF,TGTGCCAGCAGCTTAGTCTCCATTGAAGCTTTCTTT
-,TRBV28,TRBJ2-7,-,CASTDSTKSSYEQYF,TGTGCCAGCACCGACAGTACTAAGAGCTCCTACGAGCAGTACTTC
-,TRBV27,TRBJ2-4,-,CASSPGTGGYIQYF,TGTGCCAGCAGTCCCGGGACTGGGGGGTACATTCAGTACTTC
-,TRBV10-3,TRBJ2-1,-,CAISDGGALYNEQFF,TGTGCCATCAGTGATGGGGGGGCTTTGTACAATGAGCAGTTCTTC
-,TRBV14,TRBJ2-2,-,CASSQGIRATGELFF,TGTGCCAGCAGCCAAGGGATCCGGGCCACCGGGGAGCTGTTTTTT
TRBD1,TRBV7-2,TRBJ1-1,-,CASSRQGSDTEAFF,TGTGCCAGCAGCCGACAGGGTTCGGACACTGAAGCTTTCTTT
-,TRBV21-1,TRBJ2-1,few,CASSNPIGLAGDPYNEQFF,TGTGCCAGCAGCAACCCTATAGGGCTAGCGGGAGACCCCTACAATGAGCAGTTCTTC
TRBD1,TRBV7-2,TRBJ1-2,-,CASSVGQGVDGYTF,TGTGCCAGCAGCGTAGGACAGGGAGTGGATGGCTACACCTTC
-,TRBV21-1,TRBJ1-5,-,CASSKGSKGNSNQPQHF,TGTGCCAGCAGCAAAGGGAGTAAGGGTAATAGCAATCAGCCCCAGCATTTT
-,TRBV7-2,TRBJ1-5,-,CASSSGQLGGLGNQPQHF,TGTGCCAGCAGCTCTGGACAGCTAGGCGGGCTGGGCAATCAGCCCCAGCATTTT
TRBD1,TRBV5-4,TRBJ2-3,once,CASSLGQGATDTQYF,TGTGCCAGCAGCTTGGGACAGGGCGCGACAGATACGCAGTATTTT
TRBD2,TRBV5-4,TRBJ2-7,-,CASSLSGASYEQYF,TGTGCCAGCAGCTTGAGCGGGGCATCCTACGAGCAGTACTTC
-,TRBV18,TRBJ2-6,-,CASSPSSSGANVLTF,TGTGCCAGCTCACCCTCGTCAAGTGGGGCCAACGTCCTGACTTTC
-,TRBV14,TRBJ1-6,-,CASSQVVQTSPLHF,TGTGCCAGCAGCCAAGTTGTACAGACTTCACCCCTCCACTTT
-,TRBV19,TRBJ1-1,many,CASSIPFGGMNTEAFF,TGTGCCAGTAGTATTCCCTTCGGCGGCATGAACACTGAAGCTTTCTTT
-,TRBV18,TRBJ1-4,-,CASSPQGGGANEKLFF,TGTGCCAGCTCACCCCAGGGTGGAGGTGCTAATGAAAAACTGTTTTTT
TRBD1,TRBV18,TRBJ1-6,-,CASSPTGGISPLHF,TGTGCCAGCTCACCGACAGGGGGTATTTCACCCCTCCACTTT
-,TRBV15,TRBJ2-7,-,CATSRGGVRYEQYF,TGTGCCACCAGCAGAGGTGGGGTTCGCTACGAGCAGTACTTC
TRBD2,TRBV5-8,TRBJ2-5,-,CASSWGLAGAQETQYF,TGTGCCAGCAGCTGGGGACTAGCGGGGGCACAAGAGACCCAGTACTTC
-,TRBV11-2,TRBJ2-7,many,CASSEEAGEQYF,TGTGCCAGCAGCGAAGAGGCGGGCGAGCAGTACTTC
-,TRBV6-6,TRBJ1-5,-,CASSYFRDLNQPQHF,TGTGCCAGCAGTTACTTCAGGGACCTCAATCAGCCCCAGCATTTT
-,TRBV6-5,TRBJ1-4,once,CASSYGRGDEKLFF,TGTGCCAGCAGTTACGGCAGGGGAGACGAAAAACTGTTTTTT
-,TRBV4-1,TRBJ1-1,-,CASSHPNQVLEFF,TGCGCCAGCAGCCATCCCAATCAGGTCCTGGAGTTCTTT
-,TRBV5-1,TRBJ1-1,-,CASSLDGGLANTEAFF,TGCGCCAGCAGCTTGGACGGGGGGCTTGCGAACACTGAAGCTTTCTTT
TRBD1,TRBV5-1,TRBJ2-7,-,CASSETTGREQYF,TGCGCCAGCAGCGAGACGACAGGGCGCGAGCAGTACTTC
-,TRBV18,TRBJ2-1,once,CASSPGGAKEQFF,TGTGCCAGCTCACCAGGAGGGGCAAAGGAGCAGTTCTTC
-,TRBV19,TRBJ2-6,once,CASSLKSQSRANVLTF,TGTGCCAGTAGTCTCAAATCACAAAGTCGGGCCAACGTCCTGACTTTC
-,TRBV29-1,TRBJ1-2,-,CSVDSVEGVYGYTF,TGCAGCGTTGATAGCGTGGAGGGGGTCTATGGCTACACCTTC
-,TRBV5-1,TRBJ1-1,few,CASSSSKGNTEAFF,TGCGCCAGCAGCTCATCCAAGGGGAACACTGAAGCTTTCTTT
-,TRBV12-1,TRBJ1-4,-,CASSPQGSFRRGNRTTNEKLFF,TGTGCCAGCAGCCCTCAAGGCAGCTTTCGACGGGGGAACCGCACAACTAATGAAAAACTGTTTTTT
-,TRBV27,TRBJ2-2,-,CASSSPVQGYGGELFF,TGTGCCAGCAGTTCCCCCGTCCAGGGATATGGCGGGGAGCTGTTTTTT
-,TRBV2,TRBJ2-4,-,CASGKNIQYF,TGTGCCAGCGGGAAAAACATTCAGTACTTC
-,TRBV4-1,TRBJ2-7,-,CASSQDPGHNYEQYF,TGCGCCAGCAGCCAAGATCCGGGACATAACTACGAGCAGTACTTC
-,TRBV27,TRBJ1-2,-,CASSKGRGQGDYGYTF,TGTGCCAGCAGTAAGGGCCGGGGACAAGGGGACTATGGCTACACCTTC
TRBD2,TRBV11-3,TRBJ2-7,few,CASSAGTSGRHEQYF,TGTGCCAGCAGCGCCGGGACTAGCGGGAGACACGAGCAGTACTTC
-,TRBV16,TRBJ1-2,-,CASSQSVRGGGEGYTF,TGTGCCAGCAGCCAATCTGTTCGAGGGGGAGGAGAGGGCTACACCTTC
-,TRBV6-5,TRBJ2-2,-,CASSSTVPGGTGELFF,TGTGCCAGCAGTTCAACCGTCCCGGGTGGCACCGGGGAGCTGTTTTTT
TRBD1,TRBV5-1,TRBJ2-7,-,CASSLVDRVNYEQYF,TGCGCCAGCAGCTTGGTGGACAGGGTGAACTACGAGCAGTACTTC